Sequencing of this TCR beta chain was carried out in a study of CD8 T cells in Susac syndrome. Controls comprised healthy donors matched for age and sex. FACS was used to enrich TEMRA cells, whereas the CD8+ and CD4+ T cells were obtained by negative isolation. The ends were cut back, 6 bases at V and 5 bases at J, with 8 bases in the middle. Germline V gene sequence: CDR1 MGHDK, CDR2 SYGVNS. This CDR3 is built from 13 residues. An amount of RNA that ranged from roughly 0.5 to 1 ug was reverse transcribed with random hexamers. Amplification of TCR beta CDR3 spanned 54 Vbeta and 13 Jbeta via immunoSEQ multiplex PCR. TCRdb used MiXCR to reprocess the immunoSEQ multiplex PCR reads, holding one entry per CDR3 protein. The sample has some 170,000 distinct CDR3 sequences, around 93% seen once.

Input material: CD4+ T cells from PBMCs. The source of this sequence is a human donor in good health. The rearrangement joins TRBV25-1 to TRBJ1-6; TRBD1 might be the D (6 bases). CDR3 in DNA: TGTGCCAGCAGGGACAGTAATAATTCACCCCTCCACTTT. Translating it yields CASRDSNNSPLHF.